These 21 T cell receptor beta chains originate from one sample sequenced in a study of T cells in Graves' hyperthyroidism and ophthalmopathy. Researchers amplified the TCR beta CDR3 regions from RNA transcripts. When the TCR CDR3 underwent first-round RT-PCR, the HTBI primer set was used. In TCRdb, the multiplex PCR reads were re-called with MiXCR into one record per CDR3 protein. The table has 30,000 to 35,000 distinct CDR3 sequences, under 65% seen once. The specimen was blood. Source of these receptors: a woman in her 40s with Graves' ophthalmopathy.

This clonotype was seen many times. The chain has TRBV3-2 and TRBJ2-7. TRBV3-2 is designated a pseudogene. This CDR3 comprises 11 residues. This chain's CDR3 is CASSSSGEQYF. The CDR3 DNA is TGTGCCAGCAGCTCCTCTGGGGAGCAGTACTTC.

This chain uses TRBV2 with TRBJ2-1; D is unresolved. V was trimmed by 0 bases and J by 0 bases, leaving 6 bases between them. The germline gives CDR1 SNHLY, CDR2 FYNNEI. CDR3 length: 15 amino acids. The CDR3 DNA reads as TGTGCCAGCAGTGAAGCGGGCAGCTCCTACAATGAGCAGTTCTTC. It codes for CASSEAGSSYNEQFF.

This clonotype is categorized as medium-sized. The V and J genes are TRBV29-1 and TRBJ2-5, with TRBD1 identical over 8 bases. CDR3 length: 13 amino acids. The junction had 10 bases not matched to a gene; V was cut back by 7 bases and J by 6 bases. Per germline, CDR1 SQVTM and CDR2 ANQGSEA. The CDR3 nucleotides read TGCAGCGCCGCAGGACAGGGAACGAAGACCCAGTACTTC. This gives the protein CSAAGQGTKTQYF.

CDR3 region: CASSRGGEEQFF. The CDR3 DNA is TGTGCCAGCAGCCGAGGAGGTGAGGAGCAGTTCTTC. The V gene is TRBV7-9, the J gene TRBJ2-1; a possible D gene is TRBD2 (5 bases). Trimming cost V 5 bases and J 10 bases, with 12 bases left between them. Germline V gene sequence: CDR1 SEHNR, CDR2 FQNEAQ (reference sequence). The CDR3 extends over 12 amino acids.

There are a few counts of this clonotype. This chain links TRBV9 with TRBJ2-1; 7 nucleotides line up with TRBD1. Germline CDR1 and CDR2: SGDLS and YYNGEE. V lost 0 bases to trimming and J lost 7 bases; unmatched junction nucleotides: 1. The CDR3 sequence is 13 residues long. Here the CDR3 reads CASSVGQGNEQFF. CDR3 coding DNA: TGTGCCAGCAGCGTAGGACAGGGTAATGAGCAGTTCTTC.

This clonotype was seen a handful of times. The V gene is TRBV28, the J gene TRBJ2-3; 8 positions match TRBD2. The V segment lost 5 bases and the J segment 4 bases; nucleotides outside the gene matches: 8. Germline assignment: CDR1 MDHEN and CDR2 SYDVKM. CDR3 length: 15 amino acids. The CDR3 region is CASSPSGSRSDTQYF. CDR3 coding DNA: TGTGCCAGCAGTCCCAGCGGGAGCAGGTCAGATACGCAGTATTTT.

The chain has TRBV20-1 and TRBJ1-5; 11 nucleotides align to TRBD1. Germline V CDR1 and CDR2: DFQATT, SNEGSKA (reference sequence). This CDR3 comprises 16 residues. Trimming removed 3 bases from V and 6 bases from J; junction bases left unmatched: 10. The CDR3 DNA reads as TGCAGTGCTAGCTCCGGGACAGGGGGTCGGGGTCAGCCCCAGCATTTT. Translated: CSASSGTGGRGQPQHF.

The table lists this clonotype with many counts. The chain is built from TRBV6-6 and TRBJ1-1; TRBD1 matches 9 bases. This CDR3 contains 15 residues. The junction had 4 bases not matched to a gene; V was cut back by 0 bases and J by 5 bases. Germline V gives CDR1 MNHNY, CDR2 SVGAGI (reference sequence). CDR3 in amino acids: CASSYSRTGETEAFF. DNA of the CDR3: TGTGCCAGCAGTTACTCTAGGACAGGGGAGACTGAAGCTTTCTTT.

This clonotype came up a few times. The genes are TRBV30 and TRBJ2-2; a weak D match, TRBD1 (5 bases). This CDR3 spans 12 amino acids. V was trimmed by 0 bases and J by 13 bases, leaving 12 bases between them. Germline V gives CDR1 GTSNPN, CDR2 SVGIG (reference sequence). The CDR3 nucleotides are TGTGCCTGGAGTGTACTGACAGTTAGGCTGTTTTTT. This gives the protein CAWSVLTVRLFF.

This chain connects TRBV29-1 to TRBJ2-3; D unresolved. The V gene's germline CDR1 is SQVTM and CDR2 ANQGSEA. CDR3 length: 12 residues. V gave up 6 bases and J gave up 0 bases, with 7 bases separating them. The CDR3 protein is CSVAPSTDTQYF. CDR3 DNA sequence: TGCAGCGTGGCCCCTAGCACAGATACGCAGTATTTT.

This clonotype was seen ten or more times. V is TRBV28 and J is TRBJ1-2; TRBD1 might be the D (6 bases). This CDR3 has 14 amino acids. Germline V gene lookup returns CDR1 MDHEN and CDR2 SYDVKM. The V and J ends lost 5 bases and 4 bases respectively, with 14 bases between them. The CDR3 DNA reads TGTGCCAGCAGTCCACCACAGGGCTCCTATGGCTACACCTTC. It encodes CASSPPQGSYGYTF.

This clonotype was seen at least ten times. The chain links TRBV27 to TRBJ1-6; tentatively, D is TRBD1 (5 bases). Germline V gene sequence: CDR1 MNHEY, CDR2 SMNVEV (reference sequence). V was pared by 6 bases and J by 5 bases, with 14 bases between. CDR3 length: 15 amino acids. CDR3 sequence: CASRPWGGDNSPLHF. CDR3 bases: TGTGCCAGCAGGCCATGGGGAGGGGATAATTCACCCCTCCACTTT.

The J gene is TRBJ2-2, the V gene TRBV5-1; D unresolved. CDR1 SGHRS and CDR2 YFSETQ come from the germline V gene. V was shortened by 4 bases and J by 6 bases, with 7 bases between the two germline ends. CDR3 length: 12 residues. CDR3 in DNA: TGCGCCAGCAGCCCGATGGCCGGGGAGCTGTTTTTT. It codes for CASSPMAGELFF.

Sample share makes this clonotype medium-sized. The chain employs TRBV10-3 and TRBJ2-1; the D gene could be TRBD1 or TRBD2 (5 bases each). The V gene's germline CDR1 is ENHRY and CDR2 SYGVKD. The CDR3 is 14 amino acids. V lost 10 bases to trimming and J lost 0 bases, with 13 bases between them. CDR3 bases: TGTGCCACTACCGGGACGAGCTCCTACAATGAGCAGTTCTTC. Residues: CATTGTSSYNEQFF.

Remarks on this clonotype: Germline and junction disagree at one end, which may indicate a read error. The genes are TRBV12-3 or TRBV12-4 and TRBJ1-3; perhaps TRBD1 as D (5 bases). The CDR3 is 13 residues long. The CDR3 reads CGSSLRGGNTIYF. CDR3 sequence (DNA): TGTGGCAGCAGTTTGAGGGGTGGAAACACCATATATTTT.

This clonotype was counted many times. The CDR3 loop is CASSQDWASGGARETQYF. In DNA form, the CDR3 reads TGCGCCAGCAGCCAAGATTGGGCTAGCGGGGGGGCGCGAGAGACCCAGTACTTC. V usage is TRBV4-1 and J usage is TRBJ2-5; 12 bases are a match to TRBD2. CDR1 and CDR2 (germline): MGHRA, YSYEKL. This CDR3 region has 18 residues. The V gene end was trimmed by 0 bases and the J gene end by 4 bases; junction bases not matched to a gene: 9.

The chain recombines TRBV7-3 with TRBJ1-6, with TRBD1 identical over 7 bases. The V segment lost 0 bases and the J segment 10 bases; nucleotides outside the gene matches: 6. Germline-derived CDR1 and CDR2 are SGHTA and FQGTGA. The CDR3 has 15 residues. The CDR3 DNA reads as TGTGCCAGCAGCTTAACTGGACAGGTGCTATCACCCCTCCACTTT. Encoded protein: CASSLTGQVLSPLHF.

The J gene is TRBJ2-5, the V gene TRBV7-9; TRBD1 matches at 8 bases. Trimming at V came to 8 bases and at J to 3 bases, leaving 2 bases not matched to a gene. Germline lookup yields CDR1 SEHNR and CDR2 FQNEAQ (reference sequence). There are 12 residues in the CDR3. The CDR3 DNA follows: TGTGCCAGCGAGGACAGGGAAGAGACCCAGTACTTC. Its translation: CASEDREETQYF.

The chain joins TRBV15 to TRBJ2-5; D call uncertain. The CDR3 length is 9 residues. Per germline, CDR1 LNHNV and CDR2 YYDKDF (reference sequence). Deletions cut 0 bases from V and 14 bases from J, with 4 bases between. The CDR3 DNA reads as TGTGCCACCAGCAGAGAAGACTACTTC. This codes for CATSREDYF.

The CDR3 nucleotides are TGCAGCGTCGGTCAGGTAGAAGATACGCAGTATTTT. Translated: CSVGQVEDTQYF. This rearrangement joins TRBV29-1 to TRBJ2-3, with D unresolved. The germline CDR1 and CDR2 sequences are SQVTM and ANQGSEA. The CDR3 runs 12 residues. With 6 bases removed from V and 5 bases from J, the gap between germline ends came to 12 bases.

This chain connects TRBV12-3 or TRBV12-4 to TRBJ2-1, with 15 positions matching TRBD2. J was trimmed by 4 bases and V by 2 bases; bases with no gene match: 9. This CDR3 contains 19 residues. The CDR3 spells CASSLYGTSGRRTYNEQFF. CDR3 nucleotide sequence: TGTGCCAGCAGTTTATATGGGACTAGCGGGAGGCGGACTTACAATGAGCAGTTCTTC.